This T cell receptor (beta chain) originates from a study of shared clonotypes between healthy human individuals. CDR1 SGHNT and CDR2 YYREEE come from the germline V gene (reference sequence). V gave up 1 base and J gave up 4 bases, with 9 bases separating them. This CDR3 is 13 amino acids long. In the case of this clone: Its target is unknown.

Whole-study results and caveats: Clonotypes not shared had lower generation probabilities than those common to all four donors. Naive CD4 clonotypes were shared across several donors at about 5%.

Method: immunoSEQ multiplex PCR; TCRdb's copy keeps in-frame clones and lacks some. Found here are approximately 1,500,000 clones, approximately 97% of them singletons; the top ten hold about 1%. V gene TRBV5-4 combines with J gene TRBJ2-7; D is ambiguous. The receptor's source is a man aged 25 to 40 in good health. The sequencing sample was made of naive CD4+ T cells sorted from blood. Sample subset: CD45RA+ positively selected. CDR3 in amino acids: CASSLSATYEQYF. The CDR3 DNA is TGTGCCAGCAGCTTGTCAGCCACGTACGAGCAGTACTTC.